This T cell receptor (beta chain) was retrieved from a study of beta chain features in type 1 diabetes. General study findings and limits: Type 1 diabetes patients had VDJ junctions that carried fewer insertions and more deletions.

A few counts support this clone. Its cognate antigen is unknown. Isolated RNA was reverse transcribed in full, so expressed TCRB transcripts were sequenced. The protocol was immunoSEQ multiplex PCR, while the TCRdb copy is restricted to in-frame clones and leaves out a portion. The table has fewer than 900,000 clones, under 20% seen once. The material sequenced was naive CD4+ T cells from blood. The TCR sequence derives from a woman under 30 in good health.

CDR3 nucleotide sequence: TGTGCCATCAGTGAGTCCGGGAAAAATGAGCAGTTCTTC. Protein product: CAISESGKNEQFF. V usage is TRBV10-3 and J usage is TRBJ2-1; tentatively, D is TRBD2 (5 bases). The CDR3 consists of 13 residues. Trimming stripped 0 bases from V and 7 bases from J, with 7 bases between. CDR1 and CDR2 from the germline V gene are ENHRY and SYGVKD.